These 30 T cell receptor beta chains were sequenced from one sample in a study of Graves' ophthalmopathy and Graves' hyperthyroidism (dated by TCRdb to the late 2010s). The reads were generated on an Illumina HiSeq 2000. TCR beta CDR3 regions were amplified from RNA transcripts for repertoire sequencing. The first round of RT-PCR was done with HTBI primers and the Qiagen OneStep RT-PCR kit, and was followed by a second round of multiplex PCR, then size selection and purification. TCRdb reran the public reads through fastp at Q25 and MiXCR, keeping productive beta chains. Each entry is one CDR3 protein sequence, shown with its most common DNA and genes. The sample records approximately 210,000 distinct CDR3 sequences, around 30% of which are singletons. The biggest ten clones account for approximately 9% of the sample. Material: peripheral blood. The receptors were sampled from a man in his fifties with Graves' ophthalmopathy. Donor details come from another sample of the same person, matched by shared clones.

This clonotype was seen a few times. The gene calls are TRBV7-2 and TRBJ1-1, with D perhaps TRBD1 (6 bases). CDR1 and CDR2 from the germline V gene are SGHTA and FQGNSA. Trimming took 5 bases from V and 1 from J, leaving 11 bases between them. The CDR3 is made up of 14 amino acids. As DNA, the CDR3 is TGTGCCAGCAGCCCGGGGACATGGAACACTGAAGCTTTCTTT. Protein sequence: CASSPGTWNTEAFF.

The chain recombines TRBV6-1 with TRBJ1-2; no reliable D call. The CDR3 runs 17 residues. Germline V CDR1 and CDR2: MNHNS, SASEGT. V was shortened by 4 bases and J by 2 bases, with 20 bases between the two germline ends. The CDR3 sequence: CASSAALEQRYNYGYTF. CDR3 DNA sequence: TGTGCCAGCAGTGCCGCTTTAGAACAGCGATACAACTATGGCTACACCTTC.

This chain connects TRBV6-1 to TRBJ1-1; unclear D gene. The germline gives CDR1 MNHNS, CDR2 SASEGT. V lost 8 bases to trimming and J lost 2 bases, with 12 bases between them. The CDR3 sequence is 13 residues long. The CDR3 region has the DNA TGTGCCAGCCTGGAACTCATTAACACTGAAGCTTTCTTT. This sequence encodes CASLELINTEAFF.

In its sample, this clonotype was seen many times. The V call is TRBV15, the J call TRBJ2-5; 9 positions agree with TRBD2. The CDR3 is made up of 14 amino acids. From germline, CDR1 is LNHNV and CDR2 YYDKDF (reference sequence). V lost 5 bases and J lost 2; bases outside the gene matches: 3. CDR3 nucleotide sequence: TGTGCCACCAGCCCGACTAGCGGTCAAGAGACCCAGTACTTC. It yields the protein CATSPTSGQETQYF.

The rearrangement links TRBV25-1 to TRBJ1-5, with D perhaps matching TRBD1 (5 bases). The CDR3 has 16 residues. V shed 5 bases and J shed 5 bases, with 19 bases lying between them. In germline, CDR1 is MGHDK, CDR2 SYGVNS. CDR3 amino acids: CASSRGDSSGDQPQHF. The CDR3 nucleotides read TGTGCCAGCAGTCGTGGAGACAGCTCAGGAGATCAGCCCCAGCATTTT.

This clonotype has a count of ten or more. The CDR3 loop reads CSAQTGNTEAFF. The DNA of the CDR3 is TGCAGTGCTCAGACAGGGAACACTGAAGCTTTCTTT. The J gene is TRBJ1-1, the V gene TRBV20-1; D may be TRBD1 (6 bases). The germline V and J ends were trimmed by 5 bases and 1 base, with 8 bases remaining between them. The CDR3 totals 12 residues. Germline V gene data show CDR1 as DFQATT and CDR2 as SNEGSKA (reference sequence).

This clonotype was counted at least ten times. The genes are TRBV28 and TRBJ1-2; maybe TRBD1 (6 bases). Germline-derived CDR1 and CDR2 are MDHEN and SYDVKM. CDR3 length: 13 amino acids. The V end lost 4 bases, the J end lost 4 bases, and 10 bases lay between the germline ends. In DNA, the CDR3 is TGTGCCAGCAGTTCAGGACAGCTCTATGGCTACACCTTC. Translated, it gives CASSSGQLYGYTF.

The rearrangement joins TRBV28 to TRBJ1-2, with TRBD1 matching over 12 bases. CDR3 size: 15 residues. Germline CDR1 reads MDHEN; CDR2 reads SYDVKM. The junction had 10 bases not matched to a gene; V was cut back by 2 bases and J by 12 bases. CDR3 residues: CASSLEGQGATIHTF. CDR3 nucleotides: TGTGCCAGCAGTTTAGAGGGACAGGGGGCCACGATCCACACCTTC.

CDR3 amino acids: CAIRGAGLLYGYTF. The DNA for the CDR3 is TGTGCCATCAGGGGAGCGGGGCTGCTCTATGGCTACACCTTC. J is TRBJ1-2 and V is TRBV10-3; possible D gene TRBD1, 5 bases. The CDR3 length is 14 residues. Germline V gene lookup returns CDR1 ENHRY and CDR2 SYGVKD. V was trimmed by 6 bases and J by 4 bases, leaving 15 bases between them.

This clonotype showed up many times. The chain carries TRBV5-1 and TRBJ1-2; D gene unclear. The length of the CDR3 is 15 residues. Germline loops: CDR1 SGHRS, CDR2 YFSETQ. Trimming shortened V by 0 bases and J by 1 base, and 10 bases separated the two germline ends. Written as DNA, the CDR3 is TGCGCCAGCAGCTTGGAGGTGCGCGGTAACTATGGCTACACCTTC. It specifies CASSLEVRGNYGYTF.

This clonotype was recorded at least ten times. The chain combines TRBV20-1 with TRBJ2-5; 7 bases match TRBD2. CDR3 size: 14 residues. CDR1 is DFQATT and CDR2 is SNEGSKA in the germline V gene (reference sequence). With 2 bases clipped from V and 13 bases from J, the junction kept 16 bases outside the gene matches. The CDR3 coding sequence is TGCAGTGCTAGAACGGGACTACCACCGGGTTTCTCGTACTTC. It is translated as CSARTGLPPGFSYF.

The chain is built from TRBV11-2 and TRBJ1-1, with D hard to call. Trimming pared 3 bases from V and 2 bases from J, leaving 4 bases between. In germline, CDR1 is SGHAT, CDR2 FQNNGV. This CDR3 has 12 amino acids. CDR3 residues: CASSFPNTEAFF. In DNA form, the CDR3 reads TGTGCCAGCAGCTTCCCCAACACTGAAGCTTTCTTT.

This clonotype appeared many times. This chain links TRBV12-3 or TRBV12-4 with TRBJ2-7, with 12 positions matching TRBD2. The CDR3 consists of 17 residues. The V segment lost 3 bases and the J segment 2 bases; nucleotides outside the gene matches: 8. CDR3 bases: TGTGCCAGCAGTTTCGAGACTAGCGGGAGCGGGGCCTACGAGCAGTACTTC. This encodes CASSFETSGSGAYEQYF.

Many counts were recorded for this clonotype. CDR3 coding DNA: TGTGCCAGCAGCTTTACTGGGAGCACAGATACGCAGTATTTT. This gives the protein CASSFTGSTDTQYF. The chain carries TRBV13 and TRBJ2-3; D is unresolved. Germline values: CDR1 PRHDT, CDR2 FYEKMQ (reference sequence). Trimming took off 3 bases at V and 0 bases at J, with 7 bases between the two ends. There are 14 residues in the CDR3.

This clonotype was seen repeatedly, ten times or more. Mismatch with germline at one junction end may stem from a read error. The chain combines TRBV12-3 or TRBV12-4 with TRBJ2-7; the match to TRBD1 covers 11 bases. The CDR3 sequence is 12 residues long. The chain's CDR3 is CASSSGTGGKLF. CDR3 bases: TGTGCCAGCAGCAGCGGGACAGGGGGAAAATTATTC.

In its sample, this clonotype was seen many times. This chain uses TRBV7-2 with TRBJ2-5; weak D call: TRBD2 (5 bases). This CDR3 spans 13 amino acids. The V and J ends lost 8 bases and 5 bases respectively, with 15 bases between them. Germline loops: CDR1 SGHTA, CDR2 FQGNSA. Here the CDR3 reads CASSNLAGETQYF. CDR3 in DNA: TGTGCCAGCTCCAACCTAGCCGGGGAGACCCAGTACTTC.

This clonotype has a handful of counts. This sequence joins TRBV19 and TRBJ1-2; D is possibly TRBD1 (5 bases). The CDR3 has 15 residues. Germline loops: CDR1 LNHDA, CDR2 SQIVND (reference sequence). Trimming removed 7 bases from V and 4 bases from J, with 19 bases in between. The CDR3 here is CASTRGEGFGYGYTF. The DNA for the CDR3 is TGTGCCAGTACCCGGGGAGAGGGGTTTGGCTATGGCTACACCTTC.

This clonotype was counted ten times or more. The chain joins TRBV29-1 to TRBJ1-2; 7 positions match TRBD1. Germline trimming cut 1 base from V and 8 bases from J; bases unmatched to any gene: 10. CDR3 length: 14 amino acids. The germline V gene encodes CDR1 SQVTM and CDR2 ANQGSEA. Here the CDR3 reads CSVEVRRQGLGYTF. For the CDR3, the DNA is TGCAGCGTTGAAGTCCGGCGACAGGGCTTAGGCTACACCTTC. Full variable domain (rest looked up from reference TRBV29-1 and TRBJ1-2): SAVISQKPSRDICQRGTSLTIQCQVDSQVTMMFWYRQQPGQSLTLIATANQGSEATYESGFVIDKFPISRPNLTFSTLTVSNMSPEDSSIYLCSVEVRRQGLGYTFGSGTRLTVV.

This clonotype was seen at least ten times. The rearrangement joins TRBV28 to TRBJ1-3; D remains ambiguous. The length of the CDR3 is 14 residues. Germline V gene sequence: CDR1 MDHEN, CDR2 SYDVKM. V was trimmed by 3 bases and J by 0 bases, leaving 6 bases between them. CDR3 in amino acids: CASSLPGSGNTIYF. The CDR3, as DNA: TGTGCCAGCAGTTTGCCTGGCTCTGGAAACACCATATATTTT.

Many counts were recorded for this clonotype. This chain links TRBV7-9 with TRBJ2-7; 8 bases match TRBD2. The CDR3 is 15 amino acids. The trim removed 6 bases at V and 3 bases at J, leaving 10 bases unmatched. Germline-derived CDR1 and CDR2 are SEHNR and FQNEAQ (reference sequence). The chain's CDR3 is CASSPGTSSVYEQYF. The DNA of the CDR3 is TGTGCCAGCAGTCCCGGGACTAGTTCCGTCTACGAGCAGTACTTC.

This clonotype came up many times. This rearrangement joins TRBV9 to TRBJ1-3; D possibly corresponds to TRBD1 (6 bases). V gave up 3 bases and J gave up 0 bases, with 16 bases separating them. The CDR3 spans 17 residues. Germline CDR1 and CDR2: SGDLS and YYNGEE. This chain's CDR3 is CASSAGGGRHSGNTIYF. The CDR3 DNA reads TGTGCCAGCAGCGCTGGAGGGGGAAGACACTCTGGAAACACCATATATTTT.

V is TRBV6-1 and J is TRBJ1-2; 9 bases align to TRBD1. Per germline, CDR1 MNHNS and CDR2 SASEGT. The ends lost 1 base at V and 5 bases at J; junction bases unmatched: 8. The CDR3 extends over 16 amino acids. CDR3 bases: TGTGCCAGCAGTGAAGAATTAGGACAGGGGCCTTATGGCTACACCTTC. Amino acid sequence: CASSEELGQGPYGYTF.

In its sample, this clonotype was seen many times. This chain links TRBV5-4 with TRBJ2-5; D possibly corresponds to TRBD2 (6 bases). The CDR3 covers 11 residues. V gave up 0 bases and J gave up 11 bases, with 8 bases separating them. Germline CDR1 is SGHNT and CDR2 is YYREEE (reference sequence). The CDR3 region is CASSLGGGQYF. The CDR3 nucleotides read TGTGCCAGCAGCTTGGGTGGAGGGCAGTACTTC.

This clonotype was counted at least ten times. This may come from a read error, since a much larger clone is one base off. The chain uses TRBV19 and TRBJ2-2, with D possibly TRBD1 on 6 matching bases. In germline, CDR1 is LNHDA, CDR2 SQIVND (reference sequence). This CDR3 has 14 residues. For the CDR3, the DNA is TGTGCCAGTACGACAGGCGCGAACACCGGGGAGCTGCTTTTT. This translates into CASTTGANTGELLF.

The chain has TRBV27 and TRBJ2-7; the match to TRBD1 covers 7 bases. The germline gives CDR1 MNHEY, CDR2 SMNVEV (reference sequence). V lost 1 base and J lost 1; bases outside the gene matches: 4. The CDR3 extends over 15 amino acids. The chain's CDR3 is CASSLLGQSSYEQYF. In nucleotides, the CDR3 is TGTGCCAGCAGTTTATTGGGACAGTCTTCCTACGAGCAGTACTTC.

This clonotype came up many times. V gene TRBV7-2 combines with J gene TRBJ2-2; TRBD1 is a possible D gene (6 bases). The CDR3 has 17 residues. Trimming pared 3 bases from V and 7 bases from J, leaving 21 bases between. Germline-derived CDR1 and CDR2 are SGHTA and FQGNSA. The CDR3 loop is CASSFHQGTLRIGELFF. In nucleotides, the CDR3 is TGTGCCAGCAGCTTCCATCAGGGGACCCTGAGGATCGGGGAGCTGTTTTTT.

This clonotype has a count of ten or more. The chain uses TRBV6-5 and TRBJ2-3, with 10 bases lining up with TRBD1. V trimming: 8 bases; J trimming: 3 bases; junction bases outside the gene matches: 5. Germline loops: CDR1 MNHEY, CDR2 SVGAGI. The CDR3 runs to 14 residues. In DNA form, the CDR3 reads TGTGCCAGCCAGACAGGGGGCGCGACAGATACGCAGTATTTT. Amino acid sequence: CASQTGGATDTQYF.

Only a few counts were recorded for this clonotype. The rearrangement joins TRBV14 to TRBJ2-2, with unresolved D. Germline V gene sequence: CDR1 SGHDN, CDR2 FVKESK. V lost 4 bases and J lost 5, with 8 bases in between. The CDR3 runs to 13 residues. DNA of the CDR3: TGTGCCAGCAGCCCCCGACAAACCGGGGAGCTGTTTTTT. Encoded protein: CASSPRQTGELFF.

This clonotype showed up many times. The rearrangement joins TRBV28 to TRBJ2-2; D could derive from TRBD1 or TRBD2 (5 bases each). Trimming cost V 6 bases and J 2 bases, with 25 bases left between them. The CDR3 has 19 amino acids. Germline V gives CDR1 MDHEN, CDR2 SYDVKM. CDR3 in amino acids: CASSLYRGRPDSNTGELFF. CDR3 nucleotide sequence: TGTGCCAGCAGCCTTTATAGGGGACGGCCCGACTCTAACACCGGGGAGCTGTTTTTT.

The table lists this clonotype with a count of one. V and J are TRBV20-1 and TRBJ2-7, with TRBD2 as a possible D gene (5 bases). Germline CDR1 reads DFQATT; CDR2 reads SNEGSKA (reference sequence). The CDR3 totals 12 residues. The DNA for the CDR3 is TGCAGCCCCTTTCGGGATGGCTACGAGCAGTACTTC. Its protein is CSPFRDGYEQYF.